The 5 T cell receptor beta chains below all came from one sample that was sequenced in a study of blood T cells in healthy people across ages. The use of a sample-barcoded 5' primer and a J-beta primer mix characterized a second PCR of about 7 to 12 cycles. TCRdb used MiXCR to reprocess the 5' RACE reads, holding one entry per CDR3 protein. This sample has approximately 1.5 million distinct CDR3 sequences, with 30% to 40% found just once. Material: blood. The receptors were sampled from a woman aged 25 to 39 in good health.

CDR3 nucleotide sequence: TGTGCCAGCAGCGCGTCCGGGACAGGGGGCGATGGCTACACCTTC. This translates into CASSASGTGGDGYTF. This rearrangement joins TRBV9 to TRBJ1-2; 12 bases line up with TRBD1. CDR3 length: 15 amino acids. Germline CDR1 is SGDLS and CDR2 is YYNGEE. V was pared by 3 bases and J by 6 bases, with 6 bases of the junction left unmatched.

In this sample, this clonotype turned up many times. The chain couples TRBV10-3 to TRBJ2-3; D unclear. The CDR3 sequence is 15 residues long. V was shortened by 2 bases and J by 0 bases, with 9 bases between the two germline ends. The V gene's germline CDR1 is ENHRY and CDR2 SYGVKD. The CDR3 spells CAISEAWTSTDTQYF. The CDR3 bases are TGTGCCATCAGTGAGGCGTGGACCAGCACAGATACGCAGTATTTT.

This clonotype showed up just a few times. V usage is TRBV29-1 and J usage is TRBJ2-7; D gene uncertain. V dropped 5 bases and J dropped 1 base, with 6 bases sitting between them. Germline V gene data show CDR1 as SQVTM and CDR2 as ANQGSEA. The CDR3 covers 11 residues. CDR3 sequence: CSVRASYEQYF. The CDR3 DNA reads as TGCAGCGTTCGTGCATCCTACGAGCAGTACTTC.

V is TRBV6-1 and J is TRBJ1-5; D remains ambiguous. The germline V and J ends were trimmed by 3 bases and 6 bases, with 6 bases remaining between them. Per the germline V gene, CDR1 is MNHNS and CDR2 is SASEGT. The CDR3 loop spans 12 amino acids. The CDR3 nucleotides read TGTGCCAGCAGTGACCTCGTTCAGCCCCAGCATTTT. This sequence encodes CASSDLVQPQHF.

This clonotype has a handful of counts. The chain couples TRBV11-2 to TRBJ2-7; unclear D gene. V dropped 1 base and J dropped 0 bases, with 7 bases sitting between them. The CDR3 totals 14 residues. The germline gives CDR1 SGHAT, CDR2 FQNNGV. CDR3 in amino acids: CASSLGSYSYEQYF. In DNA form, the CDR3 reads TGTGCCAGCAGCTTAGGGTCTTACTCCTACGAGCAGTACTTC.